This T cell receptor (beta chain) was recovered during a study of T cell responses to AZD1222 COVID-19 vaccine. This clone was recorded once. Antigen specificity is unknown. Findings and caveats of the study: Only a handful of AZD1222 recipients, more than five in all, had baseline seropositivity. Unmutated variant regions are reportedly the target of nearly half of TCRs that are spike-specific. The donor group comprised mostly white British people and more females; the analysis possibly underestimated clonal diversity.

Germline V CDR1 and CDR2: SGHAT, FQNNGV. Trimming removed 7 bases from V and 6 bases from J, with 18 bases in between. The CDR3 contains 14 residues. TCRdb's copy holds only in-frame clones and misses some; the assay was immunoSEQ multiplex PCR. This sample carries about 94,000 clones, around nine tenths of them seen once, and the ten largest clones take about 14%. Specimen: peripheral blood, collected on day 0 of AZD1222 vaccination. The chain carries TRBV11-2 and TRBJ1-1, with D unclear. The TCR was taken from an adult in good health. CDR3 amino acids: CASTPPPRLSEAFF. CDR3 sequence (DNA): TGTGCCAGCACCCCTCCCCCTCGGCTATCTGAAGCTTTCTTT.